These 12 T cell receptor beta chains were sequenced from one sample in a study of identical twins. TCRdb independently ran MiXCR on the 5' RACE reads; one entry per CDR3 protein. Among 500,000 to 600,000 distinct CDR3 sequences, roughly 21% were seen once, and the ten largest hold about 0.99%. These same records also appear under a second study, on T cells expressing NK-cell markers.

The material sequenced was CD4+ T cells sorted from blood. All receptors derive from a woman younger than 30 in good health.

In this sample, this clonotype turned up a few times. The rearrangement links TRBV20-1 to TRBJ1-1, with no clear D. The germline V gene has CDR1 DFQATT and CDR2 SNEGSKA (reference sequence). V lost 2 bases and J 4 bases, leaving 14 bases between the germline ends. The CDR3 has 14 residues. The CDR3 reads CSARPVGRRTEAFF. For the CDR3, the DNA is TGCAGTGCTAGACCAGTGGGGAGGCGCACTGAAGCTTTCTTT.

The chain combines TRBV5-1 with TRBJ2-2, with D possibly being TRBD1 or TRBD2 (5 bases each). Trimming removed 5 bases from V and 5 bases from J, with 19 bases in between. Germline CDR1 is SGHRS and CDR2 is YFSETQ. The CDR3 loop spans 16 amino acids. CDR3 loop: CASRLSGTVGTGELFF. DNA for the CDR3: TGCGCCAGCAGACTATCCGGGACGGTGGGGACCGGGGAGCTGTTTTTT.

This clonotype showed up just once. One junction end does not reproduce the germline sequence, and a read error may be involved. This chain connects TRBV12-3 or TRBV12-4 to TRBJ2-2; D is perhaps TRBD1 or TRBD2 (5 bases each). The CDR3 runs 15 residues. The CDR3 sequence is CASSLAGTPAGELFF. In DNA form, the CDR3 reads TGTGCCAGCAGTCTAGCCGGGACCCCGGCCGGGGAGCTGTTTTTT.

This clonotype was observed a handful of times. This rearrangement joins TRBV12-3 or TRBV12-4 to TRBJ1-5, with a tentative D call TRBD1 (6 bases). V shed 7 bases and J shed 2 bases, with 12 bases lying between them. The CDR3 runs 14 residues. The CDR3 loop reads CASIKQGGNQPQHF. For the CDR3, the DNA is TGTGCCAGCATCAAACAGGGCGGCAATCAGCCCCAGCATTTT.

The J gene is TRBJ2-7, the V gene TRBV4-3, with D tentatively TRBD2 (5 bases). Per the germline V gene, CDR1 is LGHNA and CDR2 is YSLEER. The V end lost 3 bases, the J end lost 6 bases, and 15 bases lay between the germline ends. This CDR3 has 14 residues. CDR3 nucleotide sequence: TGCGCCAGCAGCCATTTAAAAGGTGCGGGCGAGCAGTACTTC. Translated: CASSHLKGAGEQYF.

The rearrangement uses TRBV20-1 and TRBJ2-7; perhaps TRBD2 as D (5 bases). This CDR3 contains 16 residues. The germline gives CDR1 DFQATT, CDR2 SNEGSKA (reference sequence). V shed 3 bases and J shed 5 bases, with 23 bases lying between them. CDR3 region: CSASSGSFLGIDEQYF. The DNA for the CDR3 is TGCAGTGCTAGTTCGGGGAGCTTTCTGGGGATCGACGAGCAGTACTTC.

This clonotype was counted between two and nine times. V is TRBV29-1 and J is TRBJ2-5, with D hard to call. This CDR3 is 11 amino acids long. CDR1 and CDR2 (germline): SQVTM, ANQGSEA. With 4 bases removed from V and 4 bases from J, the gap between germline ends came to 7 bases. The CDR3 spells CSVVTVETQYF. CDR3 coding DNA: TGCAGCGTTGTAACAGTAGAGACCCAGTACTTC.

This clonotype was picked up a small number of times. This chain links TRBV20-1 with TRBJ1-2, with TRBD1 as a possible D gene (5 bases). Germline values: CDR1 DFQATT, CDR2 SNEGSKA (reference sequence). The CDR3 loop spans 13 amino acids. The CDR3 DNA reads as TGCAGCGTTGTCCGGGACGCTGACGATGGCTACACCTTC. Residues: CSVVRDADDGYTF.

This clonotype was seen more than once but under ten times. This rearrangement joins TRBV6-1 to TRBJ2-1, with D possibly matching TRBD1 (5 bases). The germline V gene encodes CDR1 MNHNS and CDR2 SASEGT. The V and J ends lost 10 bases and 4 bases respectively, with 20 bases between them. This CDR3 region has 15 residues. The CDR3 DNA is TGTGCCACTTCCATCTCAGGGTCCTATTACAATGAGCAGTTCTTC. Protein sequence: CATSISGSYYNEQFF.

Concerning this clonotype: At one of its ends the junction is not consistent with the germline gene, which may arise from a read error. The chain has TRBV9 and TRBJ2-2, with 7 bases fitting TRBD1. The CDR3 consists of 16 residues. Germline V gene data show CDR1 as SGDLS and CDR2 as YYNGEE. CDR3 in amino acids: CASSGPPGQNSGELFF. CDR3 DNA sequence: TGTGCCAGCAGCGGACCACCGGGACAGAACTCCGGGGAGCTGTTTTTT.

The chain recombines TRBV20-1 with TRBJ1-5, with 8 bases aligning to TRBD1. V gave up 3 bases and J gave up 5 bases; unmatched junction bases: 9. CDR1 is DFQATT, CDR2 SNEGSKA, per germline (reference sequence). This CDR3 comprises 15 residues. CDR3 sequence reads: CSARTGPDRDQPQHF. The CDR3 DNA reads TGCAGTGCTAGGACGGGACCGGACAGGGATCAGCCCCAGCATTTT.

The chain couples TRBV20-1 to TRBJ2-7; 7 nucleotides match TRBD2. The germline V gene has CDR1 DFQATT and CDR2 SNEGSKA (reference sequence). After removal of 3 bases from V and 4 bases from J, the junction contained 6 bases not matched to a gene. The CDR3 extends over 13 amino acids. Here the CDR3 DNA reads TGCAGTGCTAGGCGGGGAGGGAGGTACGAGCAGTACTTC. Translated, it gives CSARRGGRYEQYF.